This T cell receptor (beta chain) derives from a study of T cell responses to AZD1222 COVID-19 vaccine. Libraries were prepared by immunoSEQ multiplex PCR; TCRdb keeps only in-frame clonotypes and omits some of them. The data hold 100,000 to 150,000 clones, with roughly 89% observed a single time. The study's findings and limits: The repertoires were collected only after the peak T cell response. The study found vaccine-associated CD4 TCRs spanning spike, dominant at 160-218 and 743-854. Only a handful of AZD1222 recipients, roughly six in all, had baseline seropositivity. Possibly, clonal diversity was underestimated; donors were largely white British and included more females.

There are 13 residues in the CDR3. Trimming removed 1 base at V and 6 bases at J, with 9 bases between. The germline V gene encodes CDR1 MNHEY and CDR2 SMNVEV (reference sequence). Note on this clone: Its specificity is unknown.

This specimen was peripheral blood, taken 28 days after the second AZD1222 dose. The chain uses TRBV27 and TRBJ1-2; D is ambiguous. The sequence was obtained from an adult who received the AZD1222 COVID-19 vaccine. CDR3 protein: CASSLLGTNGYTF. CDR3 DNA sequence: TGTGCCAGCAGTTTATTGGGAACGAATGGCTACACCTTC.